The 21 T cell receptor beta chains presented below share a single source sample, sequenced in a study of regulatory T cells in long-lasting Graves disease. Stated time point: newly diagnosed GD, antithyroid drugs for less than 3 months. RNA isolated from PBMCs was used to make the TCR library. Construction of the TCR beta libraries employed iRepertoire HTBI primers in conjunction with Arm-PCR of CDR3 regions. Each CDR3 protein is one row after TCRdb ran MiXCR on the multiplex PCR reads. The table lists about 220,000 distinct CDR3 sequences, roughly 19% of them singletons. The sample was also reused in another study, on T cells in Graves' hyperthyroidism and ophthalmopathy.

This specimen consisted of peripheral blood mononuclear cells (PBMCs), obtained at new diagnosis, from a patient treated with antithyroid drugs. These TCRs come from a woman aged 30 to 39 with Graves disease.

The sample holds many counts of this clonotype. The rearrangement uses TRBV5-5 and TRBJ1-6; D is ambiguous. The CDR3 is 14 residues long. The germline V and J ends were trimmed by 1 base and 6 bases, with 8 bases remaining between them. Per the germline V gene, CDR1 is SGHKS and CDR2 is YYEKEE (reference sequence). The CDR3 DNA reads TGTGCCAGCAGCTTGAATACAGTTAATTCACCCCTCCACTTT. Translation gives CASSLNTVNSPLHF.

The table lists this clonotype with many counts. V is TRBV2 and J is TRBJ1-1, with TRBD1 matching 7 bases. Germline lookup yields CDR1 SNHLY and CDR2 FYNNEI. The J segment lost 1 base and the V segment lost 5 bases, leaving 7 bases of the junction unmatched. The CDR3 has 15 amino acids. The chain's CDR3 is CASSKQGLENTEAFF. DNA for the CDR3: TGTGCCAGCAGTAAACAGGGGCTTGAGAACACTGAAGCTTTCTTT. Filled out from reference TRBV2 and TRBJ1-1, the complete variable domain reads EPEVTQTPSHQVTQMGQEVILRCVPISNHLYFYWYRQILGQKVEFLVSFYNNEISEKSEIFDDQFSVERPDGSNFTLKIRSTKLEDSAMYFCASSKQGLENTEAFFGQGTRLTVV.

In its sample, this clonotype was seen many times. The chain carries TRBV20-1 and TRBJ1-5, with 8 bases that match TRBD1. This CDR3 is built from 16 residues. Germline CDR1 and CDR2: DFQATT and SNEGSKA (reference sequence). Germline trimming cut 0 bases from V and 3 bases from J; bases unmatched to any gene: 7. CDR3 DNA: TGCAGTGCTAGAGATCAGAGGACAGGGAACAATCAGCCCCAGCATTTT. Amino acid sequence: CSARDQRTGNNQPQHF.

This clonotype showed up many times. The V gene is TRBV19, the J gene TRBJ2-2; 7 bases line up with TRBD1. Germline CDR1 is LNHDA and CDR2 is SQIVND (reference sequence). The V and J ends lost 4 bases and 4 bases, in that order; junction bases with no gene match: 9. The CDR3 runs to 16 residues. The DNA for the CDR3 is TGTGCCAGTAGTACCCCCCGACAGGGCTCCACCGGGGAGCTGTTTTTT. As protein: CASSTPRQGSTGELFF. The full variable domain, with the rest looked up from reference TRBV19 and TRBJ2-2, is DGGITQSPKYLFRKEGQNVTLSCEQNLNHDAMYWYRQDPGQGLRLIYYSQIVNDFQKGDIAEGYSVSREKKESFPLTVTSAQKNPTAFYLCASSTPRQGSTGELFFGEGSRLTVL.

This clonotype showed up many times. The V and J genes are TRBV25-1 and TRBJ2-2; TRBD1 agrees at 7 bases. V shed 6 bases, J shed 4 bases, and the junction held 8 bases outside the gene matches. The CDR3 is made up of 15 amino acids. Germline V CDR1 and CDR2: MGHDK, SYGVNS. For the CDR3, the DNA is TGTGCCAGCAGCGACCGACAGGGCAGCACCGGGGAGCTGTTTTTT. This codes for CASSDRQGSTGELFF.

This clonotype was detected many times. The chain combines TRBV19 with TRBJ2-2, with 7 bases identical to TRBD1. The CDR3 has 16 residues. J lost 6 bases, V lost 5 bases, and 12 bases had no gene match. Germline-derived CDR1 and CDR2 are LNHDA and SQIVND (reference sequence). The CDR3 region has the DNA TGTGCCAGTAGTCTTAAAACAGGGGCACTCCCCGGGGAGCTGTTTTTT. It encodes CASSLKTGALPGELFF. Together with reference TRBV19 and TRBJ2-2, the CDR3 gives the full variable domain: DGGITQSPKYLFRKEGQNVTLSCEQNLNHDAMYWYRQDPGQGLRLIYYSQIVNDFQKGDIAEGYSVSREKKESFPLTVTSAQKNPTAFYLCASSLKTGALPGELFFGEGSRLTVL.

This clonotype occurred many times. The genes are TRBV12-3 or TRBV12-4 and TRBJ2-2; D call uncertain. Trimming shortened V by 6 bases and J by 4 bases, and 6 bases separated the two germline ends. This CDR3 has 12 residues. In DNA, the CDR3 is TGTGCCAGCAGAATTCTCACCGGGGAGCTGTTTTTT. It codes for CASRILTGELFF.

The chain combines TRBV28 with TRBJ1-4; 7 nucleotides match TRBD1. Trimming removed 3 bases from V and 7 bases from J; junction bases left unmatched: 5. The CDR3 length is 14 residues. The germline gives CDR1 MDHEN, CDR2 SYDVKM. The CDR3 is CASSLDRQGEKLFF. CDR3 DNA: TGTGCCAGCAGTTTGGACAGGCAGGGTGAAAAACTGTTTTTT.

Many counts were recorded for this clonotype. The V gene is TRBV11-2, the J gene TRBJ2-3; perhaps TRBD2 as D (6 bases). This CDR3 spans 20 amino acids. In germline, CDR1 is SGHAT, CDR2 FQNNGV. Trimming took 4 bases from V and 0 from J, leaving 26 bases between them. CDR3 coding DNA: TGTGCCAGCAGCTCTACTGGGGGGTTTTCCCGGCCCTCTAGCACAGATACGCAGTATTTT. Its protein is CASSSTGGFSRPSSTDTQYF. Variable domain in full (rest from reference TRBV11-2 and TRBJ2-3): EAGVAQSPRYKIIEKRQSVAFWCNPISGHATLYWYQQILGQGPKLLIQFQNNGVVDDSQLPKDRFSAERLKGVDSTLKIQPAKLEDSAVYLCASSSTGGFSRPSSTDTQYFGPGTRLTVL.

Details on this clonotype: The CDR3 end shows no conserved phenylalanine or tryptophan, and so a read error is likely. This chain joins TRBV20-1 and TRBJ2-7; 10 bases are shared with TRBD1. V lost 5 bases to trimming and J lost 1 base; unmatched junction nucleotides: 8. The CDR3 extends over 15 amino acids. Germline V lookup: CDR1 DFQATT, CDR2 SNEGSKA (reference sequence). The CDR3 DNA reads TGCAGTGCTCCCCTTAGGGACAGGGGATCCTACGAGCAGTACCTC. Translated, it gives CSAPLRDRGSYEQYL.

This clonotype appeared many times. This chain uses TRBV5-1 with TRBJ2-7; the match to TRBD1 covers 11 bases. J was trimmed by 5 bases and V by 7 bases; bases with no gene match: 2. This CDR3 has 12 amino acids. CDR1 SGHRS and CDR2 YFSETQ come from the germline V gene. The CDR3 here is CASGQGAHEQYF. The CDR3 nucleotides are TGCGCCAGCGGACAGGGGGCCCACGAGCAGTACTTC.

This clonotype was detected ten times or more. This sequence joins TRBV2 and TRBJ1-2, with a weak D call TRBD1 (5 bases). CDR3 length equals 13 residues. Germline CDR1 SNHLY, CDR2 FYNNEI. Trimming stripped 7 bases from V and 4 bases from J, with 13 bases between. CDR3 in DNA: TGTGCCAGCACCCCGGCAGGGTCCTATGGCTACACCTTC. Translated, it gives CASTPAGSYGYTF.

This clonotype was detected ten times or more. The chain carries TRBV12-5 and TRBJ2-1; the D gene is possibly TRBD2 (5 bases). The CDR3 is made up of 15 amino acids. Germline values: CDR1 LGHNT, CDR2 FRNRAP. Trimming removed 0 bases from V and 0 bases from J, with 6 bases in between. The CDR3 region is CASGLVGSSYNEQFF. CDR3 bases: TGTGCTAGTGGTTTGGTAGGGAGCTCCTACAATGAGCAGTTCTTC.

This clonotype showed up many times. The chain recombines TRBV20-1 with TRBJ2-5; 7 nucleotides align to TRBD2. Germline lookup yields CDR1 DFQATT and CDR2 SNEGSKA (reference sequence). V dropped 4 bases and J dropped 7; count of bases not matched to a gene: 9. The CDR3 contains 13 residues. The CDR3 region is CSATPTGRGTQYF. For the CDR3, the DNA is TGCAGTGCTACACCGACGGGGAGGGGGACCCAGTACTTC.

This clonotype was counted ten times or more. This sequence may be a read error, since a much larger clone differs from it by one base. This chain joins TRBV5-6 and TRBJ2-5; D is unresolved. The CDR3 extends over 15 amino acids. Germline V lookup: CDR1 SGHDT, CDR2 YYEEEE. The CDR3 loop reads CASSLKFGPQEAQYF. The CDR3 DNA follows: TGTGCCAGCAGCTTGAAATTCGGGCCCCAAGAGGCCCAGTACTTC.

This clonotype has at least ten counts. The CDR3 region has the DNA TGTGCCAGCAGCTTCCGGACAGGCGCTAATGAAAAACTGTTTTTT. It is translated as CASSFRTGANEKLFF. V usage is TRBV7-2 and J usage is TRBJ1-4, with 7 bases identical to TRBD1. V gave up 3 bases and J gave up 3 bases; unmatched junction bases: 4. CDR3 length equals 15 residues. Germline V CDR1 and CDR2: SGHTA, FQGNSA.

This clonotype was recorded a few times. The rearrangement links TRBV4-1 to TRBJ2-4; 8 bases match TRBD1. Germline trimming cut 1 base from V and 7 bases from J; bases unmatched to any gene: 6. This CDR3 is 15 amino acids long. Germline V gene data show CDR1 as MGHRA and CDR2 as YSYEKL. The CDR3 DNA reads TGCGCCAGCAGCCAAGGACAGGGGATGATGAACATTCAGTACTTC. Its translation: CASSQGQGMMNIQYF.

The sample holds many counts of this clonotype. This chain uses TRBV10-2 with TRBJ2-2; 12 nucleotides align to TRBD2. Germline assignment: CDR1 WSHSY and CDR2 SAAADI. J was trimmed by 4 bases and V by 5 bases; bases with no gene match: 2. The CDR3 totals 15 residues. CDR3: CASSSSGRATGELFF. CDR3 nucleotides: TGCGCCAGCAGTTCTAGCGGGAGGGCCACCGGGGAGCTGTTTTTT.

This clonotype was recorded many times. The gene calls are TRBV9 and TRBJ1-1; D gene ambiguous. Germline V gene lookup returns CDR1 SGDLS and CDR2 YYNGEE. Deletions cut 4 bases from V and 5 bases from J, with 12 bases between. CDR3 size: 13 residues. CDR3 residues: CASSRTLGTEAFF. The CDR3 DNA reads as TGTGCCAGCAGCCGGACTCTGGGGACTGAAGCTTTCTTT.

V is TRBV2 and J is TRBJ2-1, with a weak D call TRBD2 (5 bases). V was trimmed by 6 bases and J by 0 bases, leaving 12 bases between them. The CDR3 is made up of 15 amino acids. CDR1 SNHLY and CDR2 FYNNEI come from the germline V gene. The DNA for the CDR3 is TGTGCCAGCAGGGAGGACGTTTACTCCTACAATGAGCAGTTCTTC. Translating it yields CASREDVYSYNEQFF.

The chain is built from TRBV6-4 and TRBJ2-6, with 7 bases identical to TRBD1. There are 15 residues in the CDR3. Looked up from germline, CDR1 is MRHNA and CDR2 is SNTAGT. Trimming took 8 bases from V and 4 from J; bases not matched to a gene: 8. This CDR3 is CASAQTGVGANVLTF. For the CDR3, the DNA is TGTGCCAGCGCACAAACAGGGGTAGGGGCCAACGTCCTGACTTTC.